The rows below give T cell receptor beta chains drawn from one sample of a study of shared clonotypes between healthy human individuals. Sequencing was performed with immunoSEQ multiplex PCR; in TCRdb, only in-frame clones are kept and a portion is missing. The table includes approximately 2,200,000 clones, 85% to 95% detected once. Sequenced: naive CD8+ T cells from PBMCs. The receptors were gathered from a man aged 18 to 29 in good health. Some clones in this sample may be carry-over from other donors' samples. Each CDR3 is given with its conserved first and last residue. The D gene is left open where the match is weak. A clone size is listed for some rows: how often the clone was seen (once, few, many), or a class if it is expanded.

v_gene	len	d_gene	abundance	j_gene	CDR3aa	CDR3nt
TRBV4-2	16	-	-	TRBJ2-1	CASSQTRTGLYNEQFF	TGTGCCAGCAGCCAAACGAGGACAGGACTATACAATGAGCAGTTCTTC
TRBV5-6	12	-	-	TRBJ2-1	CASSLTDNEQFF	TGTGCCAGCAGCTTGACAGACAATGAGCAGTTCTTC
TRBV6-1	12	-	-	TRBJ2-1	CASSERRYEQFF	TGTGCCAGCAGTGAAAGGAGGTATGAGCAGTTCTTC
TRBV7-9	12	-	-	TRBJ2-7	CASSLGGREQYF	TGTGCCAGCAGCTTAGGAGGGCGGGAGCAGTACTTC
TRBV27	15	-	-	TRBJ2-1	CASILGWGLGNEQFF	-
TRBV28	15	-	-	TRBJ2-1	CASSLFGGWYNEQFF	TGTGCCAGCAGTTTATTTGGCGGGTGGTACAATGAGCAGTTCTTC
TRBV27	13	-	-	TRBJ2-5	CASSPRGRETQYF	TGTGCCAGCAGCCCGAGGGGGAGAGAGACCCAGTACTTC
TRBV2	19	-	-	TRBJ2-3	CASSEGGTDFPSGTDTQYF	TGTGCCAGCAGTGAAGGGGGGACTGATTTCCCGTCAGGCACAGATACGCAGTATTTT
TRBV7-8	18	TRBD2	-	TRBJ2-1	CASRGGTSGLPTYNEQFF	TGTGCCAGCAGGGGCGGGACTAGCGGGTTACCAACCTACAATGAGCAGTTCTTC
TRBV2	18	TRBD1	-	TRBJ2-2	CASSDPTGSLFLAGELFF	TGTGCCAGCAGTGACCCGACAGGGAGTTTGTTTTTAGCCGGGGAGCTGTTTTTT
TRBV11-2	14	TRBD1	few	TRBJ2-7	CASSLARGLHEQYF	TGTGCCAGCAGCTTAGCCAGGGGGCTTCACGAGCAGTACTTC
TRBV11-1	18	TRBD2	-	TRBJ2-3	CASSLLIWTSGNTDTQYF	TGTGCCAGCAGCTTGTTAATCTGGACTAGCGGGAACACAGATACGCAGTATTTT
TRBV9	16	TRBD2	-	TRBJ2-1	CASSASGSGREGEQFF	TGTGCCAGCAGCGCCTCTGGCAGCGGGAGGGAGGGTGAGCAGTTCTTC
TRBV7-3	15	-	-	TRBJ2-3	CASSFGVASTDTQYF	TGTGCCAGCAGCTTCGGGGTGGCTAGCACAGATACGCAGTATTTT
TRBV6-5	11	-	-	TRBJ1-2	CASRDSYGYTF	TGTGCCAGCAGGGACAGCTATGGCTACACCTTC
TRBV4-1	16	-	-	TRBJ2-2	CASSQPLGANTGELFF	TGCGCCAGCAGCCAACCCCTCGGAGCGAACACCGGGGAGCTGTTTTTT
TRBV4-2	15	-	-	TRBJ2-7	CASSQEGTPSYEQYF	TGTGCCAGCAGCCAAGAGGGGACGCCCTCCTACGAGCAGTACTTC
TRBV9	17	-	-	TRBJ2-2	CASSDSGGSGYTGELFF	TGTGCCAGCAGCGACTCAGGAGGGTCTGGGTACACCGGGGAGCTGTTTTTT
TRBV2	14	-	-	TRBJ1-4	CASSRGAGNEKLFF	TGTGCCAGCAGTAGGGGAGCAGGGAATGAAAAACTGTTTTTT
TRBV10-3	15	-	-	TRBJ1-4	CATALGAATNEKLFF	TGTGCCACCGCCCTAGGGGCGGCAACTAATGAAAAACTGTTTTTT
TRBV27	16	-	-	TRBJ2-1	CASSLFPGSSYNEQFF	TGTGCCAGCAGTTTATTTCCGGGGAGCTCCTACAATGAGCAGTTCTTC
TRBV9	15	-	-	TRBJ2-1	CASAGGGRPYNEQFF	TGTGCCAGCGCCGGAGGGGGGAGGCCATACAATGAGCAGTTCTTC
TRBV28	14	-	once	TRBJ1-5	CASSPGLNNQPQHF	TGTGCCAGCAGTCCGGGGCTGAACAATCAGCCCCAGCATTTT
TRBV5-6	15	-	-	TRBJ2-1	CASSRPEGRYNEQFF	TGTGCCAGCAGCCGGCCAGAGGGACGTTACAATGAGCAGTTCTTC
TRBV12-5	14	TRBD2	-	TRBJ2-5	CASGLGLAEETQYF	TGTGCTAGTGGCCTCGGACTAGCGGAAGAGACCCAGTACTTC
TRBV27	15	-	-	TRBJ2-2	CASSLSIGGAGELFF	TGTGCCAGCAGTTTATCTATAGGCGGGGCCGGGGAGCTGTTTTTT
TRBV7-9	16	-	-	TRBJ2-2	CASNFPARPGTGELFF	TGTGCCAGCAACTTCCCGGCGAGGCCGGGCACCGGGGAGCTGTTTTTT
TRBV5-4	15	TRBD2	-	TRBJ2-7	CASSLRPGRDHEQYF	TGTGCCAGCAGCTTGAGGCCAGGGAGGGATCACGAGCAGTACTTC
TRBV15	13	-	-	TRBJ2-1	CATSRAGYNEQFF	TGTGCCACCAGCAGAGCAGGTTACAATGAGCAGTTCTTC
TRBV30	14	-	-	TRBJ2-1	CAWNGHSSYNEQFF	TGTGCCTGGAATGGTCATAGCTCCTACAATGAGCAGTTCTTC
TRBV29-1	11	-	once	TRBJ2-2	CSVLQGGELFF	TGCAGCGTTCTGCAGGGAGGGGAGCTGTTTTTT
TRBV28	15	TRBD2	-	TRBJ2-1	CASSPLAGLFNEQFF	TGTGCCAGCAGCCCACTAGCGGGTCTCTTCAATGAGCAGTTCTTC
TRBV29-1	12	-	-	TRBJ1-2	CSGGPGGYGYTF	TGCAGCGGGGGACCCGGGGGCTATGGCTACACCTTC
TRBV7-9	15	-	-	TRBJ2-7	CASSPSLAITYEQYF	TGTGCCAGCAGCCCTTCCTTAGCAATAACCTACGAGCAGTACTTC
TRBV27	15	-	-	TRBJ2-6	CASSLRGSGANVLTF	TGTGCCAGCAGTCTCCGCGGGTCCGGGGCCAACGTCCTGACTTTC
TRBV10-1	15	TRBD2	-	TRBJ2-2	CASSSGLANPGELFF	TGCGCCAGCAGTTCAGGACTAGCGAATCCCGGGGAGCTGTTTTTT
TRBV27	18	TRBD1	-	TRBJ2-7	CASSLSNHRTGGGREQYF	TGTGCCAGCAGTTTATCTAATCACCGGACAGGGGGCGGCCGGGAGCAGTACTTC